This record covers a single T cell receptor beta chain. This sample stems from a study of Ad26.COV2.S vaccination and SARS-CoV-2 variants. Treatment here: around 19 received Ad26.COV2.S at low or high dose, single or two shots; roughly five received placebo; per-sample allocation not given. Following the first vaccine or placebo injection, samples were taken on day 63. Repertoires were generated with immunoSEQ multiplex PCR, while TCRdb's copy carries only in-frame clones and drops some. The data contain about 480,000 clones, around nine tenths of them singletons. This CDR3 has 14 residues. The chain couples TRBV21-1 to TRBJ2-1; TRBD2 was called by the table and not checked on the DNA. TRBV21-1 is described as a pseudogene. Sequencing used peripheral blood, obtained in a trial of Ad26.COV2.S vaccine versus placebo. The clonotype comes from a person between 18 and 65 years old who received the Ad26.COV2.S COVID-19 vaccine or a placebo. CDR3 in amino acids: CASSRGKPDNEQFF. The DNA for the CDR3 is TGTGCCAGCAGCCGGGGAAAGCCCGACAATGAGCAGTTCTTC.